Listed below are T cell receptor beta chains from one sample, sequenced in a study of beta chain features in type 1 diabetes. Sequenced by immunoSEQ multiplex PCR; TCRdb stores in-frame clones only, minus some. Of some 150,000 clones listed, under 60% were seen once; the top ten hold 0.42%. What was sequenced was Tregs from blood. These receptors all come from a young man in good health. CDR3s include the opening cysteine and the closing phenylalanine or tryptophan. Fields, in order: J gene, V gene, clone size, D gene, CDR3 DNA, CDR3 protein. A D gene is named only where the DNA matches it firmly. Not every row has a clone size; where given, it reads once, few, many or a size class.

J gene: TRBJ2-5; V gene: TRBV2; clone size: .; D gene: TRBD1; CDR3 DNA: TGTGCCAGCTGCGGACAGGGCAAGACCCAGTACTTC; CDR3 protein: CASCGQGKTQYF
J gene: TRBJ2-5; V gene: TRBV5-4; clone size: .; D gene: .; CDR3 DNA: TGTGCCAGCAGCCTTCAGGGAAACCAAGAGACCCAGTACTTC; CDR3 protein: CASSLQGNQETQYF
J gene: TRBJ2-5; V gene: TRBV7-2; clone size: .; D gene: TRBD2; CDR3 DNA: TGTGCCAGCAGCTTAATGGGACTACCCCAGGAGACCCAGTACTTC; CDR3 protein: CASSLMGLPQETQYF
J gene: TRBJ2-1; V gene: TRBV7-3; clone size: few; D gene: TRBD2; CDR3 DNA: TGTGCCAGCAGCTTATTGCGGCCACTAGCGGGGGGGGAGCAGTTCTTC; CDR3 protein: CASSLLRPLAGGEQFF
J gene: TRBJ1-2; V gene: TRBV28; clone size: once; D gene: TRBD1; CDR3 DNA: TGTGCCAGCACCAAGTGGGGACAGGGATCTAACTATGGCTACACCTTC; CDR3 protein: CASTKWGQGSNYGYTF
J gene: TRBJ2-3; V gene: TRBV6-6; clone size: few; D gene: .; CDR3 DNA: TGTGCCAGCAGGGGACATGAGAGGTTCACAGATACGCAGTATTTT; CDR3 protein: CASRGHERFTDTQYF
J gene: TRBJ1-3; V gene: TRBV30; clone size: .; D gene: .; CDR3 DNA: TGTGCCTGGGACAAGGACTCTGGAAACACCATATATTTT; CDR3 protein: CAWDKDSGNTIYF
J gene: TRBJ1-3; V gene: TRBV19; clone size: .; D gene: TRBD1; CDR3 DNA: TGTGCCAGTAGGACGGACAGGGGGCATGGAAACACCATATATTTT; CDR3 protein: CASRTDRGHGNTIYF
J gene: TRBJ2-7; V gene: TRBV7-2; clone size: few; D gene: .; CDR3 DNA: TGTGCCAGCAGCACTTTAAGCGGAGCTCCCTCCCAGCAGTACTTC; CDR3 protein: CASSTLSGAPSQQYF
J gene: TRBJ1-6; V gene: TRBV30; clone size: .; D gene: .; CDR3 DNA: TGTGCTTCGATGGGGGGGACGAGCTCCTATAATTCACCCCTCCACTTT; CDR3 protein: CASMGGTSSYNSPLHF
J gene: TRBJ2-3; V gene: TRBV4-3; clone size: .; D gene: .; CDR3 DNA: TGCGCCAGCAGCCAACAAAGCACAGATACGCAGTATTTT; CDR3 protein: CASSQQSTDTQYF
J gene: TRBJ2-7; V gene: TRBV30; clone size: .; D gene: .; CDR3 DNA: TGTGCCTGGAGCCCACACACCTACGAGCAGTACTTC; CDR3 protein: CAWSPHTYEQYF
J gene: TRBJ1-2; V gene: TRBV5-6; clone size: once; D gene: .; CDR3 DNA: TGTGCCAGCAGCGGGGCCTGGGGGCCATGGTACACCTTC; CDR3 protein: CASSGAWGPWYTF
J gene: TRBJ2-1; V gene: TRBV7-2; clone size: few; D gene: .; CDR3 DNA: TGTGCCAGCAGCTTAGCGGGGGCTCCTTACAATGAGCAGTTCTTC; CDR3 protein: CASSLAGAPYNEQFF
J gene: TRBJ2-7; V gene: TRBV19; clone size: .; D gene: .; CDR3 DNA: TGTGCCAGTAGTATCAATCCAGAAAACGAGCAGTACTTC; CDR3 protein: CASSINPENEQYF
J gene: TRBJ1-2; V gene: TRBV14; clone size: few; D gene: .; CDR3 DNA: TGTGCCAGCAGCCACAGGGCAAACTATGGCTACACCTTC; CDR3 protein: CASSHRANYGYTF
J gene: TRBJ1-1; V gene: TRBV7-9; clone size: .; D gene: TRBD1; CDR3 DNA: TGTGCCAGCAGCCCCGGGGACAGGGGCTACACTGAAGCTTTCTTT; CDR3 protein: CASSPGDRGYTEAFF
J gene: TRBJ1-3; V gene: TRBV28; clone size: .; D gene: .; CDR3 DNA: TGTGCCAGCAGTTTATACGGGAGTGGAAACACCATATATTTT; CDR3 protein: CASSLYGSGNTIYF
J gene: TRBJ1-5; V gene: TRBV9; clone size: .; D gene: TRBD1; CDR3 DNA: TGTGCCAGCAGTCGGACAGGGATGGATCAGCCCCAGCATTTT; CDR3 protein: CASSRTGMDQPQHF
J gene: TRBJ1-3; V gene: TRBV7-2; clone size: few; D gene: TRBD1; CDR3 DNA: TGTGCCAGCAGCTTAGTAGGGACAGGGGGAAGAAACACCATATATTTT; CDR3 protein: CASSLVGTGGRNTIYF
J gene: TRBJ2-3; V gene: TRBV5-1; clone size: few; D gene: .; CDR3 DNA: TGCGCCAGCAGCACACAGGTGACTTCGGGCACAGATACGCAGTATTTT; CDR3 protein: CASSTQVTSGTDTQYF
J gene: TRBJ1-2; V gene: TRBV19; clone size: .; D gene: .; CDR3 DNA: TGTGCCACCCGAGAAAGAGGGGGAATTTATGGCTACACCTTC; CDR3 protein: CATRERGGIYGYTF
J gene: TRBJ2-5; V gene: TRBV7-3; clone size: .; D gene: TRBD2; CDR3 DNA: TGTGCCAGCAGCTTAGGGACTAGCGACGAGACCCAGTACTTC; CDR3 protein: CASSLGTSDETQYF
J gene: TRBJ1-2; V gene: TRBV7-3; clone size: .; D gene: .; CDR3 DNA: TGTGCCAGCAGCTTATTTGGGCGGGGTGTATTTGGCTACACCTTC; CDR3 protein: CASSLFGRGVFGYTF
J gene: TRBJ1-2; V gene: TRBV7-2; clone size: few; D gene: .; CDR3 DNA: TGTGCCAGCAGCTTAGTCGGACAGCAGTTTCGCTATGGCTACACCTTC; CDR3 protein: CASSLVGQQFRYGYTF
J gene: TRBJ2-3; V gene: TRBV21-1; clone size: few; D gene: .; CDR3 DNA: TGTGCCAGCAGCAAAGTCCAGACTAGCACAGATACGCAGTATTTT; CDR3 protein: CASSKVQTSTDTQYF
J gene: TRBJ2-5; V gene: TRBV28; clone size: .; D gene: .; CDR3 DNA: TGTGCCAGCAGTTTAGTAAACAGTCAAGAGACCCAGTACTTC; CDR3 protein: CASSLVNSQETQYF
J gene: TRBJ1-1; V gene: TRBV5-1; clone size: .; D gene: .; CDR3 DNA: TGCGCCAGCAGCTTGGGAGTTCGCAGGAACATGAACACTGAAGCTTTCTTT; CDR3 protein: CASSLGVRRNMNTEAFF
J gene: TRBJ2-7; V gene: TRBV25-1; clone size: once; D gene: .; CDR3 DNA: TGTGCCAGCAGTGAATGGGGGGTTTACGAGCAGTACTTC; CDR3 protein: CASSEWGVYEQYF
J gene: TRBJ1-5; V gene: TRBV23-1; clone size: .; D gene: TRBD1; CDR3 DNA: TGCGCCAGCAGTCAATCGAGGGCGAAAGGGGGCGGCCAGCCCCAGCATTTT; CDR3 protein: CASSQSRAKGGGQPQHF
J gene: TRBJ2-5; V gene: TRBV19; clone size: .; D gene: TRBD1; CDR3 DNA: TGTGCCAGTAGTAGGGCGACAGGGGTCCAAGAGACCCAGTACTTC; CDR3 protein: CASSRATGVQETQYF
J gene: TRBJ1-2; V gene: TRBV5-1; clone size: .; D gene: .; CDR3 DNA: TGCGCCAGCAGCTTGGGGCCGGAGGGCTACACCTTC; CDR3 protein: CASSLGPEGYTF
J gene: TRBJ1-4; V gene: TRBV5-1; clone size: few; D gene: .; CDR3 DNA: TGCGCCAGCAGCCGGACTGGCCAGCCTGCAACTAATGAAAAACTGTTTTTT; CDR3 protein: CASSRTGQPATNEKLFF
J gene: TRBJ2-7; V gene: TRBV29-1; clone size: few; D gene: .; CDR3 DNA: TGCAGCGTGATGGCTGGGCCCTACGAGCAGTACTTC; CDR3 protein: CSVMAGPYEQYF
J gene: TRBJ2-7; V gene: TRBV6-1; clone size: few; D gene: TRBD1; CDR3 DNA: TGTGCCAGCAACCGGGACAGGGGCTACGAGCAGTACTTC; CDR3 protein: CASNRDRGYEQYF
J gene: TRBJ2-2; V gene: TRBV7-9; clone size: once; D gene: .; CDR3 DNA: TGTGCCAGCAGCTTATCTGAGGGTCGAACCGGGGAGCTGTTTTTT; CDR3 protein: CASSLSEGRTGELFF
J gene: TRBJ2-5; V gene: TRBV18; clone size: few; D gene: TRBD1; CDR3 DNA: TGTGCCAGCTCAACAACCCGGACAGGGGGTAGGGAGCAGTACTTC; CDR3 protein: CASSTTRTGGREQYF
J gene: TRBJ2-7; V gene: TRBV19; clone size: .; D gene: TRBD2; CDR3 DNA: TGTGCCAGTAGTATTAAGGCGGGGGTTACCTACGAGCAGTACTTC; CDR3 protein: CASSIKAGVTYEQYF
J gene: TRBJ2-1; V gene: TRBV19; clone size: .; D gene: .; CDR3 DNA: TGTGCCAGTAGTAAAGGGACTTACTCCTACAATGAGCAGTTCTTC; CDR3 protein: CASSKGTYSYNEQFF
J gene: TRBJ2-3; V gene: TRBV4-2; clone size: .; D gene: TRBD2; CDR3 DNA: TGTGCCAGCAGCCCCGGGACTACACGAAATTGGGATACGCAGTATTTT; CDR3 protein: CASSPGTTRNWDTQYF
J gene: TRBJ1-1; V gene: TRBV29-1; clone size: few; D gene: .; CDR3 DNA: TGCAGCGTCTCGACCGGGGGGATCCCTGAAGCTTTCTTT; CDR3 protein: CSVSTGGIPEAFF
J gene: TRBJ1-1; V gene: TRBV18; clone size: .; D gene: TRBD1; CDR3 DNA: TGTGCCAGCTCACCCCCCACAGGGGAAGGGGCTGAAGCTTTCTTT; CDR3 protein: CASSPPTGEGAEAFF
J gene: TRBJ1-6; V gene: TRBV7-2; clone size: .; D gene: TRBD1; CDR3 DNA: TGTGCCAGCAGCTTAGGCCGGGACAGGGATTCACCCCTCCACTTT; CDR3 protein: CASSLGRDRDSPLHF
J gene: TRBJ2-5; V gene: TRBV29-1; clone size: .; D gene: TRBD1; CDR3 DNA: TGCAGCGCAGTGGACAGGGGAGGTCAAGAGACCCAGTACTTC; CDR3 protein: CSAVDRGGQETQYF